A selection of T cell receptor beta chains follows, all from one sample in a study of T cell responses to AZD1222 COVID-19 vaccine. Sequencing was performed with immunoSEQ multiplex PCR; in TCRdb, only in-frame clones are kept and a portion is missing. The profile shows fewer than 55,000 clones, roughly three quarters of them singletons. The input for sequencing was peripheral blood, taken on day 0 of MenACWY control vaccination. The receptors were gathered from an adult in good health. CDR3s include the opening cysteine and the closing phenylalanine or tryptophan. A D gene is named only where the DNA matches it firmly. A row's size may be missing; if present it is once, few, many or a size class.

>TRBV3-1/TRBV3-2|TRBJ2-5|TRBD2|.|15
CASSQTGGARETQYF
TGTGCCAGCAGCCAAACCGGGGGGGCCCGTGAGACCCAGTACTTC
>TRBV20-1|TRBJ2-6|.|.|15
CSASHSYSGANVLTF
TGCAGTGCTAGTCACAGCTACTCTGGGGCCAACGTCCTGACTTTC
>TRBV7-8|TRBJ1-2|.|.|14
CASSLDRESYGYTF
TGTGCCAGCAGCTTGGATAGGGAGAGCTATGGCTACACCTTC
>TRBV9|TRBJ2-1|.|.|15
CASSVGGGSYNEQFF
TGTGCCAGCAGCGTAGGCGGGGGCTCTTACAATGAGCAGTTCTTC
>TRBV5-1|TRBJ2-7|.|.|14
CASSSGQQNHEQYF
TGCGCCAGCAGCTCAGGCCAACAGAACCACGAGCAGTACTTC
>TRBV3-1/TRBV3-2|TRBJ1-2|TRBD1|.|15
CASSQDRGQSGGYTF
TGTGCCAGCAGCCAAGATAGGGGACAGAGCGGCGGCTACACCTTC
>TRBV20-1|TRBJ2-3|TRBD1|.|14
CSASKGARTDTQYF
TGCAGTGCTAGTAAGGGGGCTCGCACAGATACGCAGTATTTT
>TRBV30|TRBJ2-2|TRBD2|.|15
CAWSGGRADTGELFF
TGTGCCTGGAGTGGCGGGAGGGCCGACACCGGGGAGCTGTTTTTT
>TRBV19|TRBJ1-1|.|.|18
CASSMVAGSRFLNTEAFF
TGTGCCAGTAGTATGGTAGCGGGCTCTAGGTTTTTGAACACTGAAGCTTTCTTT
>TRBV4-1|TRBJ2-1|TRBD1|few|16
CASSQGRTGVYNEQFF
TGCGCCAGCAGCCAAGGACGGACAGGGGTCTACAATGAGCAGTTCTTC
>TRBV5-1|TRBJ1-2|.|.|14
CASSPSGGYYGYTF
TGCGCCAGCAGCCCCAGCGGGGGTTACTATGGCTACACCTTC
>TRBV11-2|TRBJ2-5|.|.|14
CASSFQGYQETQYF
TGTGCCAGCAGCTTCCAGGGGTACCAAGAGACCCAGTACTTC
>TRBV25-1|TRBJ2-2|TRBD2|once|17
CASSESPSGFDTGELFF
TGTGCCAGCAGTGAATCCCCTAGCGGGTTTGACACCGGGGAGCTGTTTTTT
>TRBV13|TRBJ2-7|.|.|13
CASSLGSAYEQYF
TGTGCCAGCAGCTTAGGTAGCGCCTACGAGCAGTACTTC
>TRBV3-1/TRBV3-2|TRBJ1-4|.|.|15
CASSQDITGNEKLFF
TGTGCCAGCAGCCAAGATATCACGGGGAATGAAAAACTGTTTTTT
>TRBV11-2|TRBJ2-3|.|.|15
CASSLRRSAADTQYF
TGTGCCAGCAGCTTAAGGCGGTCAGCGGCAGATACGCAGTATTTT
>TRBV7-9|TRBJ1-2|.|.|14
CASSLVQNLYGYTF
TGTGCCAGCAGCTTAGTTCAGAACCTCTATGGCTACACCTTC
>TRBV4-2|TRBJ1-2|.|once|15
CASSQGVDSSYGYTF
TGTGCCAGCAGCCAAGGGGTGGACAGTTCCTATGGCTACACCTTC
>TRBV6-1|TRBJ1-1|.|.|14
CASSENWGNTEAFF
TGTGCCAGCAGTGAAAATTGGGGGAACACTGAAGCTTTCTTT
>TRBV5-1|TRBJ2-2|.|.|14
CASSLVRSTGELFF
TGCGCCAGCAGCTTGGTCCGTAGCACCGGGGAGCTGTTTTTT
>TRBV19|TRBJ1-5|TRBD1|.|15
CASSTDRNGAQPQHF
TGTGCCAGTAGCACGGACAGGAACGGCGCTCAGCCCCAGCATTTT
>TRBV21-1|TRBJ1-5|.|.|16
CASSDRRGHSNQPQHF
TGTGCCAGCTCGGACAGGCGGGGGCATAGCAATCAGCCCCAGCATTTT
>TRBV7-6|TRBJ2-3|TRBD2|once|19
CASSVGPGTSGASTDTQYF
TGTGCCAGCAGCGTGGGGCCCGGGACTAGCGGGGCTAGCACAGATACGCAGTATTTT
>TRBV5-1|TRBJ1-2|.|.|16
CASSYLGGAVNYGYTF
TGCGCCAGCAGCTACCTGGGGGGGGCGGTTAACTATGGCTACACCTTC
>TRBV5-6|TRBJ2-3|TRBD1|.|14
CASSPGTGPSTQYF
TGTGCCAGCAGCCCCGGGACAGGGCCCTCTACGCAGTATTTT
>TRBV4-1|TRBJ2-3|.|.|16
CASSQDPRQATDTQYF
TGCGCCAGCAGCCAAGATCCCCGACAGGCCACAGATACGCAGTATTTT
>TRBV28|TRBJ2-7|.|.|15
CASSLGFATADEQYF
TGTGCCAGCAGTTTAGGATTCGCGACAGCCGACGAGCAGTACTTC
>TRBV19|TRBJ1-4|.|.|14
CASSMDATNEKLFF
TGTGCCAGTAGTATGGACGCAACTAATGAAAAACTGTTTTTT
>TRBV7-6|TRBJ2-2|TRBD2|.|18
CASSSHSSGGFNTGELFF
TGTGCCAGCAGCTCCCACTCTAGCGGGGGGTTCAACACCGGGGAGCTGTTTTTT
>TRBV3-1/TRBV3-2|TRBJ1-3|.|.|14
CASSPHDRRNTIYF
TGTGCCAGCAGCCCTCATGACAGGCGAAACACCATATATTTT
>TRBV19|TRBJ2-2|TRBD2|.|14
CASTYSGRAGELFF
TGTGCCAGTACCTATAGCGGGAGGGCCGGGGAGCTGTTTTTT
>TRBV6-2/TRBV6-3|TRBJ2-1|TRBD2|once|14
CASSRTSGNNEQFF
TGTGCCAGCAGCAGGACTAGCGGAAACAATGAGCAGTTCTTC
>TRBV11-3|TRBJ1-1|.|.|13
CASSSQGDTEAFF
TGTGCCAGCAGCTCCCAGGGAGACACTGAAGCTTTCTTT
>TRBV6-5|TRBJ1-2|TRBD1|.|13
CASSGQGDYGYTF
TGTGCCAGCAGCGGACAGGGGGACTATGGCTACACCTTC
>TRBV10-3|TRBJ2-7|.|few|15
CAISDGGGSAYEQYF
TGTGCCATCAGTGATGGGGGCGGGTCGGCCTACGAGCAGTACTTC
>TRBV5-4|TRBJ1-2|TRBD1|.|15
CASSSPGQLNYGYTF
TGTGCCAGCAGCTCACCGGGACAGCTTAACTATGGCTACACCTTC
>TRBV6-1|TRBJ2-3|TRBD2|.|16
CASSELISGNTDTQYF
TGTGCCAGCAGTGAACTAATTAGCGGGAACACAGATACGCAGTATTTT
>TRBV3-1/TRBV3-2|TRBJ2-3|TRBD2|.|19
CASSKSTLAGGRTADTQYF
TGTGCCAGCAGCAAATCCACACTAGCGGGGGGCCGGACGGCAGATACGCAGTATTTT
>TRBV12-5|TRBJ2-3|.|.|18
CASGLPRKSSMRTDTQYF
TGTGCTAGTGGTTTGCCACGGAAGAGTTCAATGCGCACAGATACGCAGTATTTT
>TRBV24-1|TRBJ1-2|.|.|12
CATSDPPYGYTF
TGTGCCACCAGTGATCCTCCCTATGGCTACACCTTC
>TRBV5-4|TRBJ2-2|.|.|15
CASSLAAEGTGELFF
TGTGCCAGCAGCTTGGCCGCCGAGGGCACCGGGGAGCTGTTTTTT
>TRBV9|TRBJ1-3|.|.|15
CASSAGTLGGNTIYF
TGTGCCAGCAGCGCCGGGACGTTGGGGGGAAACACCATATATTTT